The 24 T cell receptor beta chains below all came from one sample that was sequenced in a study of cytomegalovirus exposure and HLA in healthy donors. The PCR ran on 60 Vbeta and 13 Jbeta primers. Generated by immunoSEQ multiplex PCR, the TCRdb table keeps only in-frame clones and is missing some. The sample totals some 30,000 clones. The sequenced material came from PBMCs. Every receptor here comes from a woman between 40 and 55 years old in good health and CMV-seropositive.

The chain employs TRBV4-3 and TRBJ2-3, with 7 bases that match TRBD1. Germline assignment: CDR1 LGHNA and CDR2 YSLEER. The trim removed 4 bases at V and 6 bases at J, leaving 10 bases unmatched. The CDR3 runs to 15 residues. The CDR3 nucleotides are TGCGCCAGCAGCCTTAGGACAGGTCGAGGGGATACGCAGTATTTT. It codes for CASSLRTGRGDTQYF.

This sequence joins TRBV27 and TRBJ1-4; the match to TRBD1 covers 8 bases. There are 14 residues in the CDR3. Germline CDR1 reads MNHEY; CDR2 reads SMNVEV (reference sequence). V shed 5 bases, J shed 5 bases, and the junction held 4 bases outside the gene matches. The CDR3 region has the DNA TGTGCCAGCAGTGACAGGGGCCAAAATGAAAAACTGTTTTTT. Translating gives CASSDRGQNEKLFF.

This CDR3 is CASSDGWEGTPGAFF. Written as DNA, the CDR3 is TGTGCCAGCAGTGATGGGTGGGAGGGGACCCCGGGGGCTTTCTTT. The rearrangement links TRBV6-1 to TRBJ1-1, with a possible D match to TRBD1 (5 bases). From germline, CDR1 is MNHNS and CDR2 SASEGT. The ends were cut back, 3 bases at V and 11 bases at J, with 22 bases in the middle. This CDR3 comprises 15 residues.

The chain recombines TRBV29-1 with TRBJ1-1, with D possibly being TRBD1 (6 bases). V was clipped by 1 base and J by 2 bases, with 14 bases between them. This CDR3 region has 15 residues. Germline CDR1 SQVTM, CDR2 ANQGSEA. The CDR3 is CSVEGVDRTNTEAFF. As DNA, the CDR3 is TGCAGCGTTGAAGGGGTGGACAGAACTAACACTGAAGCTTTCTTT.

The V gene is TRBV28, the J gene TRBJ2-7; 9 nucleotides match TRBD2. CDR3 length equals 15 residues. The V segment lost 2 bases and the J segment 7 bases; nucleotides outside the gene matches: 9. Per germline, CDR1 MDHEN and CDR2 SYDVKM. CDR3 region: CASSLPASSGNEQYF. The CDR3 nucleotides read TGTGCCAGCAGTTTACCCGCGTCTAGCGGGAATGAGCAGTACTTC.

The rearrangement uses TRBV5-6 and TRBJ2-1; no clear D. Germline lookup yields CDR1 SGHDT and CDR2 YYEEEE. V was trimmed by 4 bases and J by 8 bases, leaving 7 bases between them. The CDR3 is 11 residues long. CDR3 in DNA: TGTGCCAGCAGCGGCTTCGATGAGCAGTTCTTC. The encoded protein is CASSGFDEQFF.

This chain joins TRBV5-1 and TRBJ2-3, with 8 bases that match TRBD2. The V gene's germline CDR1 is SGHRS and CDR2 YFSETQ. The CDR3 is made up of 15 amino acids. The ends lost 0 bases at V and 8 bases at J; junction bases unmatched: 8. CDR3 DNA sequence: TGCGCCAGCAGCTTGGGCGGGAGGATCCACGGTACGCAGTATTTT. Protein product: CASSLGGRIHGTQYF.

The chain has TRBV18 and TRBJ1-1, with D possibly being TRBD1 (5 bases). Germline values: CDR1 KGHSH, CDR2 LQKENI. V was clipped by 1 base and J by 3 bases, with 9 bases between them. The CDR3 covers 14 residues. As DNA, the CDR3 is TGTGCCAGCTCACCACAGGGGCTAGACACTGAAGCTTTCTTT. It codes for CASSPQGLDTEAFF. Full variable domain (outside the CDR3, taken from reference TRBV18 and TRBJ1-1): NAGVMQNPRHLVRRRGQEARLRCSPMKGHSHVYWYRQLPEEGLKFMVYLQKENIIDESGMPKERFSAEFPKEGPSILRIQQVVRGDSAAYFCASSPQGLDTEAFFGQGTRLTVV.

DNA of the CDR3: TGTGCCAGCAGCATTGTGACAGCTCACGCCTACGAGCAGTACTTC. This translates into CASSIVTAHAYEQYF. The chain is built from TRBV5-6 and TRBJ2-7; D possibly corresponds to TRBD1 (5 bases). Looked up from germline, CDR1 is SGHDT and CDR2 is YYEEEE. The CDR3 spans 15 residues. Deletions cut 4 bases from V and 2 bases from J, with 16 bases between.

Comments on this clone: In the same sample, other DNA sequences code for this CDR3. The CDR3 coding sequence is TGCGCCAGCAGCTTGGCGGATACGCAGTATTTT. This gives the protein CASSLADTQYF. The gene calls are TRBV5-1 and TRBJ2-3; D not resolved. V was cut by 0 bases and J by 6 bases, with 2 bases left in between. This CDR3 has 11 residues. The germline V gene has CDR1 SGHRS and CDR2 YFSETQ.

V usage is TRBV11-1 and J usage is TRBJ2-3, with D unresolved. The CDR3 is 17 amino acids. V shed 6 bases and J shed 1 base, with 20 bases lying between them. From germline, CDR1 is SGHAT and CDR2 FQDESV (reference sequence). In DNA, the CDR3 is TGTGCCAGCAGGGGTTCTTCGGTGCGGAGCCGCACAGATACGCAGTATTTT. This sequence encodes CASRGSSVRSRTDTQYF.

The chain links TRBV7-3 to TRBJ2-3; 8 bases line up with TRBD2. V shed 4 bases, J shed 5 bases, and the junction held 5 bases outside the gene matches. This CDR3 comprises 14 residues. Germline V gene data show CDR1 as SGHTA and CDR2 as FQGTGA. CDR3 sequence (DNA): TGTGCCAGCAGCTCCCTTAGCGGGATAGATACGCAGTATTTT. Translation gives CASSSLSGIDTQYF.

The chain has TRBV4-1 and TRBJ2-5; 8 nucleotides agree with TRBD2. CDR3 length: 16 amino acids. Germline CDR1 reads MGHRA; CDR2 reads YSYEKL. Trimming took 1 base from V and 4 from J; bases not matched to a gene: 8. This chain's CDR3 is CASSQGTSGDPETQYF. CDR3 bases: TGCGCCAGCAGCCAAGGAACTAGCGGAGACCCAGAGACCCAGTACTTC.

The V gene is TRBV6-5, the J gene TRBJ1-2, with D possibly being TRBD1 (5 bases). The CDR3 loop spans 13 amino acids. V was clipped by 2 bases and J by 4 bases, with 8 bases between them. The V gene's germline CDR1 is MNHEY and CDR2 SVGAGI. CDR3 coding DNA: TGTGCCAGCAGTTACCAGGGCCTCTATGGCTACACCTTC. This encodes CASSYQGLYGYTF.

J is TRBJ2-3 and V is TRBV19, with 12 bases lining up with TRBD2. The CDR3 consists of 15 residues. The V segment lost 5 bases and the J segment 4 bases; nucleotides outside the gene matches: 4. The germline V gene encodes CDR1 LNHDA and CDR2 SQIVND (reference sequence). This CDR3 is CASSLAGGPPDTQYF. For the CDR3, the DNA is TGTGCCAGTAGTCTAGCGGGAGGGCCCCCAGATACGCAGTATTTT.

The chain links TRBV25-1 to TRBJ2-1; 11 bases are shared with TRBD2. The V gene end was trimmed by 7 bases and the J gene end by 7 bases; junction bases not matched to a gene: 12. Germline V gene sequence: CDR1 MGHDK, CDR2 SYGVNS. This CDR3 comprises 16 residues. This CDR3 is CASTRLAGGRWNEQFF. CDR3 in DNA: TGTGCCAGCACCCGATTAGCGGGAGGGCGGTGGAATGAGCAGTTCTTC.

The chain has TRBV5-6 and TRBJ2-1, with 12 bases that match TRBD2. The junction had 4 bases not matched to a gene; V was cut back by 4 bases and J by 5 bases. The CDR3 covers 15 residues. Germline values: CDR1 SGHDT, CDR2 YYEEEE. The CDR3 region is CASSPGTSGHNEQFF. The CDR3 bases are TGTGCCAGCAGCCCGGGGACTAGCGGGCACAATGAGCAGTTCTTC.

The CDR3 DNA reads TGTGCCATCAGTGAGCCAGGGCCCTACGAGCAGTACTTC. It yields the protein CAISEPGPYEQYF. V usage is TRBV10-3 and J usage is TRBJ2-7; TRBD1 might be the D (5 bases). From germline, CDR1 is ENHRY and CDR2 SYGVKD. The CDR3 runs 13 residues. V shed 2 bases and J shed 2 bases, with 7 bases lying between them.

The genes are TRBV25-1 and TRBJ2-7, with D maybe TRBD2 (6 bases). CDR3 length: 15 residues. V was clipped by 2 bases and J by 0 bases, with 11 bases between them. The germline V gene has CDR1 MGHDK and CDR2 SYGVNS. CDR3 amino acids: CASSEGYGSSYEQYF. The DNA for the CDR3 is TGTGCCAGCAGTGAAGGGTACGGGAGCTCCTACGAGCAGTACTTC.

CDR3 loop: CSVRQGATGNTIYF. CDR3 DNA sequence: TGCAGCGTTCGACAGGGGGCGACTGGAAACACCATATATTTT. The rearrangement joins TRBV29-1 to TRBJ1-3, with 10 bases lining up with TRBD1. CDR3 length: 14 amino acids. Trimming took 5 bases from V and 2 from J; bases not matched to a gene: 3. Germline lookup yields CDR1 SQVTM and CDR2 ANQGSEA.

The rearrangement joins TRBV6-1 to TRBJ2-1; D possibly corresponds to TRBD2 (6 bases). The CDR3 spans 15 residues. The germline V gene encodes CDR1 MNHNS and CDR2 SASEGT. V shed 5 bases and J shed 0 bases, with 11 bases lying between them. CDR3 in DNA: TGTGCCAGCAGTCGGACTACCTTCTCCTACAATGAGCAGTTCTTC. Protein sequence: CASSRTTFSYNEQFF.

The chain has TRBV29-1 and TRBJ2-7; D unresolved. V was cut by 2 bases and J by 0 bases, with 14 bases left in between. Germline lookup yields CDR1 SQVTM and CDR2 ANQGSEA. This CDR3 region has 15 residues. As DNA, the CDR3 is TGCAGCGTTGAAAAGCCGGGTTATAGCTCCTACGAGCAGTACTTC. Translation: CSVEKPGYSSYEQYF.

J is TRBJ2-7 and V is TRBV19; 9 bases fit TRBD2. This CDR3 is 14 amino acids long. The V segment lost 4 bases and the J segment 1 base; nucleotides outside the gene matches: 2. Germline V gene data show CDR1 as LNHDA and CDR2 as SQIVND (reference sequence). The CDR3 nucleotides are TGTGCCAGTAGTACTAGCGGGACTTCCTACGAGCAGTACTTC. Protein sequence: CASSTSGTSYEQYF.

The CDR3 reads CAIRVREEDQAFF. CDR3 in DNA: TGTGCCATCAGGGTCCGGGAGGAAGATCAAGCTTTCTTT. The rearrangement links TRBV10-3 to TRBJ1-1, with D uncertain. V lost 6 bases, J lost 9 bases, and 17 bases lay in between. The CDR3 consists of 13 residues. Germline CDR1 is ENHRY and CDR2 is SYGVKD.